What follows describes a single TCR beta chain. Its antigen is not identified. These data are taken from a study of OX40 agonist ivuxolimab in advanced cancers. Study-wide results and caveats: Clonal expansion was seen in CD4+ and CD8+ blood T cells by week 6 at 0.1 to 3.0 mg/kg. Antigen specificity was not determined for the expanded peripheral T cells.

The sampling schedule covered blood at baseline, cycle 4 day 1, and cycle 7 day 1. Produced via immunoSEQ multiplex PCR; TCRdb's table is partial and in-frame only. The data contain 66,000 or so clones, approximately 92% of them singletons. The sequences come from CD4+ or CD8+ T cells sorted from blood, collected in a trial of the OX40 agonist ivuxolimab. The sequence was obtained from an adult with an advanced solid tumor such as melanoma, head and neck, liver or kidney cancer.

In DNA, the CDR3 is TGTGCCAGCAGTTATGGTAGGGGCACTGAAGCTTTCTTT. Translated, it gives CASSYGRGTEAFF. The chain uses TRBV6-5 and TRBJ1-1; a weak D match, TRBD1 (5 bases). Germline CDR1 is MNHEY and CDR2 is SVGAGI. Between the trimmed V and J ends, which lost 3 bases and 4 bases, there was a span of 9 bases. The CDR3 length is 13 residues.